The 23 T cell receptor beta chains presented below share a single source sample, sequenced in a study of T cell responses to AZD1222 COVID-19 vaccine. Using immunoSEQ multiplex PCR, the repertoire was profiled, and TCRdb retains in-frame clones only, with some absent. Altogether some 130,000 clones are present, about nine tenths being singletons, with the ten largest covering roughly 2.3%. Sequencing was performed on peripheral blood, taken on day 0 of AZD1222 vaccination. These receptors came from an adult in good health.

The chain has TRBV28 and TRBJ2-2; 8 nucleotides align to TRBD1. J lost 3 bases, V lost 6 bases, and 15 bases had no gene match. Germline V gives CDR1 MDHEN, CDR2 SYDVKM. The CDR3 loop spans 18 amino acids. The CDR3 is CASSHIRDRHSDTGELFF. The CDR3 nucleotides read TGTGCCAGCAGCCATATCCGGGACAGGCATTCGGACACCGGGGAGCTGTTTTTT.

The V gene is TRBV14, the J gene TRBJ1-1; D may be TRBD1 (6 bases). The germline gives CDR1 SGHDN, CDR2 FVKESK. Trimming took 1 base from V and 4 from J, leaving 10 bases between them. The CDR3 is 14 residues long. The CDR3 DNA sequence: TGTGCCAGCAGCCAAGTGAGGGGGAGCACTGAAGCTTTCTTT. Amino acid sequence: CASSQVRGSTEAFF.

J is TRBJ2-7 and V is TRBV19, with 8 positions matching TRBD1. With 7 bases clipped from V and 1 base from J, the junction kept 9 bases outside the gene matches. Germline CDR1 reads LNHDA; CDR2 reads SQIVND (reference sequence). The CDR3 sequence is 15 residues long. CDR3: CASTSGTGTSYEQYF. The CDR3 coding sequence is TGTGCCAGTACCTCAGGGACAGGAACTTCCTACGAGCAGTACTTC.

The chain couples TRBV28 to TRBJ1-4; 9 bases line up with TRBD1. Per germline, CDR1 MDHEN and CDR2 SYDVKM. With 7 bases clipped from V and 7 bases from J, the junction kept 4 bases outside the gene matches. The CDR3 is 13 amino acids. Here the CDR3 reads CASTGTGSEKLFF. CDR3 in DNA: TGTGCCAGCACCGGGACAGGGAGTGAAAAACTGTTTTTT.

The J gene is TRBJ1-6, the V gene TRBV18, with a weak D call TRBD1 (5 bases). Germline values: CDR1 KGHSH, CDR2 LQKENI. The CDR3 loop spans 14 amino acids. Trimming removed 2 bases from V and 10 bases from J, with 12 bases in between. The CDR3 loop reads CASSPGSGNSPLHF. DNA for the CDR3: TGTGCCAGCTCACCAGGTTCAGGGAACTCACCCCTCCACTTT.

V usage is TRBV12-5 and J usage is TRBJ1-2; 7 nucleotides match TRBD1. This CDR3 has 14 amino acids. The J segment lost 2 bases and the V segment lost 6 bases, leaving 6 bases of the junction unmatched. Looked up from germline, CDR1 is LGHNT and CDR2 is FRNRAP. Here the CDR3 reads CASGTTGQNYGYTF. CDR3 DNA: TGTGCTAGTGGGACGACAGGGCAAAACTATGGCTACACCTTC.

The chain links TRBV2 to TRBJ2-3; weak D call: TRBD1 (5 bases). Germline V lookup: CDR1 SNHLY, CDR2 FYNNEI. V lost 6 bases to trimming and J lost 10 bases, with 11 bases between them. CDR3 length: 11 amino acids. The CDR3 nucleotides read TGTGCCAGCAGCTCCCTGGGGCCGCAGTATTTT. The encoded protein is CASSSLGPQYF.

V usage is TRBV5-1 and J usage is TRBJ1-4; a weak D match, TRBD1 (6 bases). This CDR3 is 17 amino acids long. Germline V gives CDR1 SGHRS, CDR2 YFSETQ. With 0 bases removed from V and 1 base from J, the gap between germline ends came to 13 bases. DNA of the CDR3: TGCGCCAGCAGCTTGGGTCAGGGGATGGGAACTAATGAAAAACTGTTTTTT. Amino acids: CASSLGQGMGTNEKLFF. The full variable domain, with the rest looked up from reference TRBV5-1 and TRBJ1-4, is KAGVTQTPRYLIKTRGQQVTLSCSPISGHRSVSWYQQTPGQGLQFLFEYFSETQRNKGNFPGRFSGRQFSNSRSEMNVSTLELGDSALYLCASSLGQGMGTNEKLFFGSGTQLSVL.

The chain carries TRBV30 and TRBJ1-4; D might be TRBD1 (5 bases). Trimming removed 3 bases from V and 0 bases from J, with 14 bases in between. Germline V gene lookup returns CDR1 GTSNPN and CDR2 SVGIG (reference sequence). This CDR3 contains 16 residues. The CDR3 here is CAWRVKGGATNEKLFF. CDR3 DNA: TGTGCCTGGAGGGTAAAAGGAGGGGCAACTAATGAAAAACTGTTTTTT.

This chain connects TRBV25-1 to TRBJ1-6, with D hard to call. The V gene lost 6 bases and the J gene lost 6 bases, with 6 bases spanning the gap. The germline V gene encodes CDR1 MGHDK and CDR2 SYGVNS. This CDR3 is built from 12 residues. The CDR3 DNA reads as TGTGCCAGCAGCCGTTCTAATTCACCCCTCCACTTT. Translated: CASSRSNSPLHF.

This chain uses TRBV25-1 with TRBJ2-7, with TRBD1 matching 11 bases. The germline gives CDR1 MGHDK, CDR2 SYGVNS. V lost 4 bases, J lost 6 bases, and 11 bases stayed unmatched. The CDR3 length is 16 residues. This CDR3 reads CASSGLGTGGNGEQYF. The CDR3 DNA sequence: TGTGCCAGCAGTGGGCTCGGGACAGGGGGGAACGGCGAGCAGTACTTC.

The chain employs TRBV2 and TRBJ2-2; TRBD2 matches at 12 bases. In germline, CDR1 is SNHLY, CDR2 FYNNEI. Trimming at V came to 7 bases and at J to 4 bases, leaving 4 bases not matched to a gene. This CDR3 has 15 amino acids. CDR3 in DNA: TGTGCCAGCACACTAGCGGGAGGAAGCACCGGGGAGCTGTTTTTT. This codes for CASTLAGGSTGELFF.

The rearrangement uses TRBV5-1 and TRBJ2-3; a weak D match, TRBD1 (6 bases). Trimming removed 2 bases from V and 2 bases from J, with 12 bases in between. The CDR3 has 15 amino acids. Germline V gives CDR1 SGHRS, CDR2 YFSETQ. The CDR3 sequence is CASSLQGGDTDTQYF. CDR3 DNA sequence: TGCGCCAGCAGCTTACAGGGCGGTGACACAGATACGCAGTATTTT.

CDR3 residues: CASSYGTSGSGETQYF. The CDR3 DNA reads TGTGCCAGCAGCTACGGGACTAGCGGGAGTGGTGAGACCCAGTACTTC. The chain recombines TRBV5-8 with TRBJ2-5; 14 nucleotides match TRBD2. The J segment lost 5 bases and the V segment lost 3 bases, leaving 6 bases of the junction unmatched. Germline loops: CDR1 SGHTS, CDR2 YDEGEE. The CDR3 has 16 residues.

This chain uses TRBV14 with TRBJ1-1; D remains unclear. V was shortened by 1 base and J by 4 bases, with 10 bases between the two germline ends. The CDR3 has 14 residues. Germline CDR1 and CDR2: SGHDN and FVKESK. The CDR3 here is CASSQAIGPTEAFF. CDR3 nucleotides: TGTGCCAGCAGCCAAGCCATTGGGCCCACTGAAGCTTTCTTT.

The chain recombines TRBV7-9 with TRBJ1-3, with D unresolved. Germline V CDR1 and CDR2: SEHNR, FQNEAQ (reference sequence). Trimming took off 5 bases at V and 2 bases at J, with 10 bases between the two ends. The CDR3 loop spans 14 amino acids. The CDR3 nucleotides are TGTGCCAGCAGCCGCGGGGAAGCTGGAAACACCATATATTTT. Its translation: CASSRGEAGNTIYF.

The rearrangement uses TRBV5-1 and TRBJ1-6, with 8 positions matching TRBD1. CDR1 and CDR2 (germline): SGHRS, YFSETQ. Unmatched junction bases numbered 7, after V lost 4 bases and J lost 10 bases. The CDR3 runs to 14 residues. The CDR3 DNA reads TGCGCCAGCAGCCCCGGACAGGGCCACTCACCCCTCCACTTT. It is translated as CASSPGQGHSPLHF.

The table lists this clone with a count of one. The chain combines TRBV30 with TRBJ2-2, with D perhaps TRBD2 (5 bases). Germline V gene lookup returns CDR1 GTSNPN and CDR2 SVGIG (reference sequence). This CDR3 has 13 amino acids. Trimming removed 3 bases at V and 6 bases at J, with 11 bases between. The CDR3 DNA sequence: TGTGCCTGGAGGACCTCGGGGTCCGGGGAGCTGTTTTTT. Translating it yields CAWRTSGSGELFF.

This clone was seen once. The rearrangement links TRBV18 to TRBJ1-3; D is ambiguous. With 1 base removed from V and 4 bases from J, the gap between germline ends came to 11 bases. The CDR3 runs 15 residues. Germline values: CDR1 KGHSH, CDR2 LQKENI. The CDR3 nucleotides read TGTGCCAGCTCACCACAAGGGTTGGTCGGAAACACCATATATTTT. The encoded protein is CASSPQGLVGNTIYF.

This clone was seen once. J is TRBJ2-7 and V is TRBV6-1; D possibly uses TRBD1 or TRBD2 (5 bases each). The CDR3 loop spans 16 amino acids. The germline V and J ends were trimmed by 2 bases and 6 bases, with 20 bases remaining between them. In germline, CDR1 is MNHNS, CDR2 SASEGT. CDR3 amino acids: CASSERSGPPRTEQYF. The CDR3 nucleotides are TGTGCCAGCAGTGAAAGGTCGGGACCCCCGAGGACCGAGCAGTACTTC.

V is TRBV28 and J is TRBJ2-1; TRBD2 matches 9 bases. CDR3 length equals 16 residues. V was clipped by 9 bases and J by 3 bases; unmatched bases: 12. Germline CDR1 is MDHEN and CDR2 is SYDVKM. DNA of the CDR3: TGTGCCAGTGAGTTTTGGCGGGAGGGACACTACAATGAGCAGTTCTTC. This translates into CASEFWREGHYNEQFF.

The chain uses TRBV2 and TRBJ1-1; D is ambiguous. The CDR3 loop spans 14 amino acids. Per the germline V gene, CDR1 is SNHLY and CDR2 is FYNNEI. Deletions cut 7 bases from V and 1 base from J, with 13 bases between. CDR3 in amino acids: CASTKEKGNTEAFF. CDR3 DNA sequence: TGTGCCAGCACCAAGGAGAAGGGGAACACTGAAGCTTTCTTT.

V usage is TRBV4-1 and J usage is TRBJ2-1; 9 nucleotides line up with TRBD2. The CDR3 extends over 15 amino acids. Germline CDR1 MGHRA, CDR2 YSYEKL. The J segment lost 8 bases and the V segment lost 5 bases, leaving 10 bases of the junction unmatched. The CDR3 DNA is TGCGCCAGCAGCGTGGGACTAGCCTCTTTCGATGAGCAGTTCTTC. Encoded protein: CASSVGLASFDEQFF.